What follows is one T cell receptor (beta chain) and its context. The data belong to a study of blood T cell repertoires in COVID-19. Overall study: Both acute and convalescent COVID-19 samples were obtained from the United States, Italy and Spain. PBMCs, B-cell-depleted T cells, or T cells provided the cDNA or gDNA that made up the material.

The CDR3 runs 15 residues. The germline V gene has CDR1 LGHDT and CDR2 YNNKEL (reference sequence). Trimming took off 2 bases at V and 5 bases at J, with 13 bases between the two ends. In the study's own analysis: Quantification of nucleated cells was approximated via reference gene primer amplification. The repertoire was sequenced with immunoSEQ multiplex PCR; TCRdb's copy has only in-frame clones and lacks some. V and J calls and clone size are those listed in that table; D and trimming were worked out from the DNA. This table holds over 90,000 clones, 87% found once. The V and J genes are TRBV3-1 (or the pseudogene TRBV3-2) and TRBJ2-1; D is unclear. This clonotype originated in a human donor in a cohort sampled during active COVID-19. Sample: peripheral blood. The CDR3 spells CASSQISVRHNEQFF. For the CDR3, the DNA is TGTGCCAGCAGCCAAATATCCGTCAGGCACAATGAGCAGTTCTTC.